The present T cell receptor beta chain was sequenced within a study of identical twins. Overall study results and limits: Models underpredicted monozygotic twin sharing of out-of-frame TCR alpha. Insertions were fewer in abundant cord blood beta clonotypes, whereas memory repertoires showed none of this pattern. The study found weaker excess twin sharing in beta out-of-frame sequences.

V was clipped by 8 bases and J by 6 bases; unmatched bases: 12. CDR3 length equals 15 residues. CDR1 SGHAT and CDR2 FQNNGV come from the germline V gene. This clonotype was counted many times. Its antigen is as yet unknown. cDNA molecules carried unique molecular identifiers, and template switching added a universal primer site. TCRdb redid the calling of the 5' RACE reads with MiXCR, one entry per CDR3 protein. Among around 650,000 distinct CDR3 sequences, about 7.6% were seen once, and the ten largest hold 1.6%. A further study also used this sample, focusing on yellow fever vaccine responses in identical twins.

The rearrangement uses TRBV11-2 and TRBJ2-3, with 9 bases aligning to TRBD1. Sequencing was done on a sample of PBMCs. This receptor was identified in a young woman in good health. CDR3 nucleotide sequence: TGTGCCAGCTCTACCGGGACAGGGTCTGGGGATACGCAGTATTTT. It specifies CASSTGTGSGDTQYF.